This entry concerns a single TCR beta chain. Its antigen is unknown. No base quality information exists; no much larger clone differs at one position. V and J are truncated by 5 bases and 4 bases respectively, leaving an intervening sequence of 12 bases. From the germline V gene, CDR1 is SGHVS and CDR2 is FQNEAQ. The CDR3 covers 14 residues, taking in both the cysteine and the phenylalanine. Only the CDR3 DNA stays, 42 bases, in frame from base 1. The trial excluded patients who had a history of autoimmune disease or who were on systemic immunosuppression. Peripheral blood for TCR sequencing was collected from all dose cohorts at baseline, on cycle 4 day 1, and on cycle 7 day 1. The samples were drawn from a first-in-human, open-label, multicenter phase I dose-escalation trial of ivuxolimab. Adults with locally advanced or metastatic melanoma, renal cell, hepatocellular, or head and neck squamous cell carcinoma were enrolled in the trial. Before TCR sequencing, CD4+ and CD8+ T cells were separately sorted from peripheral blood.

Genomic DNA was extracted from sorted cells for sequencing of the TCRbeta CDR3 region. TCRbeta CDR3 regions were sequenced using the immunoSEQ Assay. In its TCRdb copy, this immuneACCESS table keeps in-frame sequences only and misses some clones. Where compared with another copy, unresolved V genes explain less than half of these, and the others have no known cause. The sample contains 60,000 or so clones, over 80% of them found a single time. 3% to 3.5% of the sample is taken by the ten largest. This specimen belongs to a study of OX40 agonist ivuxolimab in advanced cancers. Notes on the research overall: Ivuxolimab was an agonistic, fully human IgG2 monoclonal antibody directed against OX40 (CD134), a costimulatory receptor. The monotherapy dose-escalation portion (N of about 52 patients) of the phase I ivuxolimab trial is reported in the paper. Of the 50 to 55 patients in dose escalation, some 20 had hepatocellular carcinoma, roughly 15 had melanoma, 9 had renal cell carcinoma and 9 had head and neck cancer. Intravenous ivuxolimab was administered to patients every 2 weeks at six dose levels: 0.01, 0.1, 0.3, 1.5, 3 and 10 mg/kg. The purpose of peripheral TCRbeta sequencing was to test whether ivuxolimab changed TCR sequence diversity and led to clonal T-cell expansion. In the dose-escalation cohort, 75% to 85% of patients were male, and the mean age was approximately 60 years with a range of about 20 to 79. Partial responses occurred in three dose-escalation patients: two with cutaneous melanoma and one with hepatocellular carcinoma. Patients were allowed to have had prior anti-PD-1, anti-PD-L1 or anti-CTLA-4 therapy, and 40% of the dose-escalation patients had been treated with checkpoint inhibitors. The investigation overall reported the following: Low levels of normalized T-cell clonal expansion were also seen in some patients who did not respond. Clonal expansion of both CD4+ and CD8+ blood T cells was observed from baseline to week 6 at doses 0.1 to 3.0 mg/kg. Antigen specificity was not determined for the clonally expanded peripheral T cells. In the 0.1-3.0 mg/kg groups, partial responders had among the lowest normalized peripheral clonal expansion, particularly in CD8+ T cells. After ivuxolimab, CD8+ T cells had more expanded clones than CD4+ T cells on average.

The material was CD4+ or CD8+ T cells sorted from blood, obtained in a trial of the OX40 agonist ivuxolimab. The sequence joins TRBV7-8 to TRBJ1-5; no D segment can be confidently identified. This receptor was identified in an adult with an advanced solid tumor such as melanoma, head and neck, liver or kidney cancer. The DNA sequence is as follows: TGTGCCAGCAGCCTTTCGACGGAGAATCAGCCCCAGCATTTT. The resulting protein is CASSLSTENQPQHF.